Listed below are T cell receptor beta chains from one sample, sequenced in a study of blood T cell repertoires in COVID-19. Clones were read by immunoSEQ multiplex PCR, and TCRdb kept only the in-frame ones, dropping some. The sample consists of around 64,000 clones, approximately 85% of them appearing once. Sequencing was done on a sample of peripheral blood. These receptors came from a human donor in a cohort sampled during active COVID-19. CDR3s include the opening cysteine and the closing phenylalanine or tryptophan. The order of the fields is V gene, J gene, D gene, clone size, CDR3 DNA, CDR3 protein. The D gene is left open where the match is weak. Size tells how often a clone was seen (once, few, many) or the class of an expanded clone, and some rows leave it out.

V gene: TRBV23-1; J gene: TRBJ2-3; D gene: TRBD2; clone size: .; CDR3 DNA: TGCGCCAGCAGTCAGGTGGCTAGCGGGGTAGACACAGATACGCAGTATTTT; CDR3 protein: CASSQVASGVDTDTQYF
V gene: TRBV7-6; J gene: TRBJ1-6; D gene: TRBD1; clone size: once; CDR3 DNA: TGTGCCAGCAGCTTAGGGGACAGTGGGTCACCCCTCCACTTT; CDR3 protein: CASSLGDSGSPLHF
V gene: TRBV19; J gene: TRBJ1-1; D gene: .; clone size: .; CDR3 DNA: TGTGCCAGTAGTATTGCGGGATGGGCTGAAGCTTTCTTT; CDR3 protein: CASSIAGWAEAFF
V gene: TRBV19; J gene: TRBJ2-6; D gene: .; clone size: .; CDR3 DNA: TGTGCCAGTAGTATCCATCGGAGCTCTGGGGCCAACGTCCTGACTTTC; CDR3 protein: CASSIHRSSGANVLTF
V gene: TRBV7-3; J gene: TRBJ2-1; D gene: TRBD2; clone size: .; CDR3 DNA: TGTGCCAGCAGCAAACTAGCGGGAGAGGGGGTTAGGAATGAGCAGTTCTTC; CDR3 protein: CASSKLAGEGVRNEQFF
V gene: TRBV10-3; J gene: TRBJ2-3; D gene: .; clone size: once; CDR3 DNA: TGTGCCATCAGTGATACAGGGTTCGGCGCGCGCGATACGCAGTATTTT; CDR3 protein: CAISDTGFGARDTQYF
V gene: TRBV29-1; J gene: TRBJ1-2; D gene: .; clone size: .; CDR3 DNA: TGCAGCGCCCGGGACACGCAAAACCATGGCTACACCTTC; CDR3 protein: CSARDTQNHGYTF
V gene: TRBV12-3/TRBV12-4; J gene: TRBJ2-5; D gene: TRBD1; clone size: few; CDR3 DNA: TGTGCCAGCACCCAGACAGGGGAGGAGACCCAGTACTTC; CDR3 protein: CASTQTGEETQYF
V gene: TRBV5-1; J gene: TRBJ2-1; D gene: TRBD2; clone size: .; CDR3 DNA: TGCGCCAGCAGCTTGAGTAGCGGGGGGTTCTACAATGAGCAGTTCTTC; CDR3 protein: CASSLSSGGFYNEQFF
V gene: TRBV6-6; J gene: TRBJ2-5; D gene: TRBD1; clone size: .; CDR3 DNA: TGTGCCAGCAGTCCGAACAGGGGCAGTGGGACCCAGTACTTC; CDR3 protein: CASSPNRGSGTQYF
V gene: TRBV19; J gene: TRBJ2-5; D gene: .; clone size: .; CDR3 DNA: TGTGCCAGTAGTAGGAACAGACAAGAGACCCAGTACTTC; CDR3 protein: CASSRNRQETQYF
V gene: TRBV3-1/TRBV3-2; J gene: TRBJ2-2; D gene: .; clone size: .; CDR3 DNA: TGTGCCAGCAGCCAGACATCCGGGGAGCTGTTTTTT; CDR3 protein: CASSQTSGELFF
V gene: TRBV11-2; J gene: TRBJ2-1; D gene: TRBD1; clone size: .; CDR3 DNA: TGTGCCAGCAGCTTTCCGGGACAGACATACAATGAGCAGTTCTTC; CDR3 protein: CASSFPGQTYNEQFF
V gene: TRBV5-1; J gene: TRBJ1-3; D gene: .; clone size: .; CDR3 DNA: TGCGCCAGCAGCTTGAATCCTCAGGGTTCTGGAAACACCATATATTTT; CDR3 protein: CASSLNPQGSGNTIYF
V gene: TRBV28; J gene: TRBJ1-4; D gene: .; clone size: .; CDR3 DNA: TGTGCCAGCAGAAACCGAGGGGGGGGAGAGGAAAAACTGTTTTTT; CDR3 protein: CASRNRGGGEEKLFF
V gene: TRBV27; J gene: TRBJ1-5; D gene: .; clone size: once; CDR3 DNA: TGTGCCAGCCGCCCTCGGCCTACTACTAGCAATCAGCCCCAGCATTTT; CDR3 protein: CASRPRPTTSNQPQHF
V gene: TRBV29-1; J gene: TRBJ2-2; D gene: TRBD2; clone size: few; CDR3 DNA: TGCAGCGTTGGGACTAGCGGTACCGGGGAGCTGTTTTTT; CDR3 protein: CSVGTSGTGELFF